This paragraph reports one TCR beta chain. Its antigen is not known. The data were obtained in a study of T cell responses to AZD1222 COVID-19 vaccine. General study results and limits: As reported, nearly half of all spike-specific TCRs target variant regions that are unmutated. The donor group comprised mostly white British people and more females; the analysis possibly underestimated clonal diversity. Repertoire samples came only from after the peak T cell response.

Measured with immunoSEQ multiplex PCR; TCRdb has only the in-frame clones, and not every one. The sample lists 80,000 to 90,000 clones, 90% occurring once. Looked up from germline, CDR1 is SGHNT and CDR2 is YYREEE (reference sequence). This CDR3 region has 11 residues. The germline V and J ends were trimmed by 0 bases and 4 bases, with 0 bases remaining between them. The chain combines TRBV5-4 with TRBJ2-3; D gene ambiguous. Sequenced material: peripheral blood, taken 28 days after the second AZD1222 dose. The source is an adult who received the AZD1222 COVID-19 vaccine. CDR3 region: CASSLADTQYF. The CDR3 region has the DNA TGTGCCAGCAGCTTGGCAGATACGCAGTATTTT.